The table lists the clone carrying this TCR beta chain with many counts. Its antigen is undetermined. The PBMCs had their origin in around 10 ml of fresh peripheral blood. The germline V gene encodes CDR1 MNHEY and CDR2 SVGAGI. CDR3 length: 13 residues. Trimming stripped 6 bases from V and 7 bases from J, with 13 bases between. The data were taken from a study of Graves' ophthalmopathy and Graves' hyperthyroidism. Study background: Before any treatment was given, at initial diagnosis, peripheral blood was collected. Study-level findings and limits: Detection in blood was also observed for most expanded thyroid clonotypes above 0.001 frequency.

Scientists amplified the TCR beta CDR3 regions from RNA transcripts. HTBI primers were employed in first-round RT-PCR, then a second-round multiplex PCR followed. TCRdb used MiXCR to reprocess the multiplex PCR reads, holding one entry per CDR3 protein. The sample shows around 660,000 distinct CDR3 sequences, roughly two fifths of them seen only once. The chain combines TRBV6-5 with TRBJ1-5; unclear D gene. The clonotype comes from an adult man with Graves' ophthalmopathy. Sequences were obtained from peripheral blood. The CDR3 sequence is CASSRQAGQPQHF. The CDR3, as DNA: TGTGCCAGCAGCCGACAAGCTGGACAGCCCCAGCATTTT.